Following are 32 T cell receptor beta chains from one sample sequenced in a study of blood T cell repertoires in COVID-19. TCRdb keeps only in-frame clones here, not all; method: immunoSEQ multiplex PCR. This sample has 120,000 or so clones, with around 88% found just once. Sample: peripheral blood. These receptors were collected from an elderly man with active or convalescent COVID-19.

V and J are TRBV19 and TRBJ1-5; 7 nucleotides agree with TRBD1. Trimming cost V 7 bases and J 2 bases; bases outside gene matches: 14. In germline, CDR1 is LNHDA, CDR2 SQIVND (reference sequence). The CDR3 covers 17 residues. The CDR3 nucleotides read TGTGCCAGTACCCTCCCCGGGCGGCAGGGGGGCAATCAGCCCCAGCATTTT. Its protein is CASTLPGRQGGNQPQHF.

The chain carries TRBV7-9 and TRBJ2-7, with D hard to call. The V gene's germline CDR1 is SEHNR and CDR2 FQNEAQ (reference sequence). The CDR3 is 13 residues long. V was shortened by 1 base and J by 1 base, with 5 bases between the two germline ends. The DNA of the CDR3 is TGTGCCAGCAGCTTAGACAGTTCCTACGAGCAGTACTTC. The encoded protein is CASSLDSSYEQYF.

This rearrangement joins TRBV21-1 to TRBJ2-5; the table's TRBD2 call for D was not verified on the DNA. TRBV21-1 is reported as a pseudogene. The CDR3 extends over 12 amino acids. Here the CDR3 DNA reads TGTGCCAGCAATACGGTAGAAGAGACCCAGTACTTC. It yields the protein CASNTVEETQYF.

V usage is TRBV4-3 and J usage is TRBJ1-1, with D tentatively TRBD1 (5 bases). Germline V lookup: CDR1 LGHNA, CDR2 YSLEER. The ends were cut back, 0 bases at V and 12 bases at J, with 14 bases in the middle. The CDR3 is 13 amino acids. CDR3 sequence reads: CASSQDQGRATFF. The CDR3 DNA follows: TGCGCCAGCAGCCAAGATCAAGGCAGGGCAACTTTCTTT.

The V call is TRBV7-2, the J call TRBJ1-1; possibly TRBD1 for D (5 bases). Germline CDR1 is SGHTA and CDR2 is FQGNSA. Trimming pared 1 base from V and 1 base from J, leaving 10 bases between. This CDR3 has 15 amino acids. CDR3 region: CASSLGGVRNTEAFF. In DNA, the CDR3 is TGTGCCAGCAGCTTAGGGGGGGTCAGGAACACTGAAGCTTTCTTT.

This clone was observed a handful of times. The V call is TRBV19, the J call TRBJ1-1, with no clear D. The V end was cut by 6 bases, the J end by 0 bases, with 20 bases between. The CDR3 extends over 17 amino acids. Germline V gives CDR1 LNHDA, CDR2 SQIVND (reference sequence). Here the CDR3 reads CASRSNGRGAMNTEAFF. The CDR3 DNA reads TGTGCCAGTAGATCAAATGGTCGGGGAGCCATGAACACTGAAGCTTTCTTT.

The chain has TRBV6-2 or TRBV6-3 and TRBJ2-5; 13 bases fit TRBD2. This CDR3 region has 13 residues. The germline CDR1 and CDR2 sequences are MNHEY and SVGEGT. V was pared by 4 bases and J by 9 bases, with 2 bases of the junction left unmatched. CDR3 sequence (DNA): TGTGCCAGCAGTTCGGGACTAGCGGGGTCCCAGTACTTC. As protein: CASSSGLAGSQYF.

The chain employs TRBV7-2 and TRBJ1-1; the match to TRBD1 covers 7 bases. The CDR3 spans 17 residues. The germline CDR1 and CDR2 sequences are SGHTA and FQGNSA. V gave up 0 bases and J gave up 3 bases; unmatched junction bases: 10. The CDR3 DNA sequence: TGTGCCAGCAGCTTAGCGCCCCCAGGGGGTGGCGACACTGAAGCTTTCTTT. It yields the protein CASSLAPPGGGDTEAFF.

The rearrangement links TRBV2 to TRBJ2-2, with TRBD1 identical over 7 bases. In germline, CDR1 is SNHLY, CDR2 FYNNEI. The CDR3 extends over 16 amino acids. With 2 bases clipped from V and 0 bases from J, the junction kept 3 bases outside the gene matches. For the CDR3, the DNA is TGTGCCAGCAGTGAAACAGGGGCAACGAACACCGGGGAGCTGTTTTTT. Translated, it gives CASSETGATNTGELFF.

This chain uses TRBV28 with TRBJ1-1; the D is unclear. This CDR3 comprises 14 residues. V was clipped by 7 bases and J by 1 base, with 13 bases between them. The V gene's germline CDR1 is MDHEN and CDR2 SYDVKM. In DNA form, the CDR3 reads TGTGCCAGCAACCCCTTCCACAGGAACACTGAAGCTTTCTTT. This translates into CASNPFHRNTEAFF.

This chain joins TRBV6-5 and TRBJ2-1, with 7 bases identical to TRBD2. The length of the CDR3 is 15 residues. In germline, CDR1 is MNHEY, CDR2 SVGAGI. V lost 7 bases, J lost 4 bases, and 10 bases stayed unmatched. The CDR3 DNA reads as TGTGCCAGCACCAAGGGGCGGGGGAGTTACAATGAGCAGTTCTTC. This gives the protein CASTKGRGSYNEQFF.

The V call is TRBV6-5, the J call TRBJ2-3, with 7 positions matching TRBD1. The CDR3 runs 15 residues. V was clipped by 6 bases and J by 2 bases; unmatched bases: 8. From germline, CDR1 is MNHEY and CDR2 SVGAGI. The DNA of the CDR3 is TGTGCCAGCAGGTCCGGGACAGAGAACACAGATACGCAGTATTTT. The encoded protein is CASRSGTENTDTQYF.

V and J are TRBV5-1 and TRBJ2-2, with 9 nucleotides matching TRBD2. The CDR3 loop spans 15 amino acids. Germline V lookup: CDR1 SGHRS, CDR2 YFSETQ. V gave up 4 bases and J gave up 1 base; unmatched junction bases: 2. CDR3 amino acids: CASSPLAGNTGELFF. CDR3 nucleotides: TGCGCCAGCAGCCCACTAGCGGGGAACACCGGGGAGCTGTTTTTT.

The chain joins TRBV6-6 to TRBJ1-1; maybe TRBD1 (5 bases). Germline V lookup: CDR1 MNHNY, CDR2 SVGAGI (reference sequence). CDR3 size: 14 residues. The germline V and J ends were trimmed by 6 bases and 4 bases, with 15 bases remaining between them. The CDR3: CASSLPGSGTEAFF. CDR3 DNA sequence: TGTGCCAGCAGCCTCCCAGGGTCCGGCACTGAAGCTTTCTTT.

A note on this clone: At one boundary the junction diverges from the germline segment, which might be a read error. The chain combines TRBV6-6 with TRBJ1-5; 7 positions match TRBD1. This CDR3 has 14 amino acids. The germline V gene encodes CDR1 MNHNY and CDR2 SVGAGI (reference sequence). The DNA for the CDR3 is TGTGCCAGCAGTAACTCAGGGGGGGATCAGCCCCAGCATTTT. This sequence encodes CASSNSGGDQPQHF.

Concerning this clone: This same CDR3 is encoded by further DNA sequences in the sample. The chain recombines TRBV18 with TRBJ2-5; a possible D gene is TRBD2 (5 bases). The CDR3 has 13 residues. V lost 4 bases to trimming and J lost 1 base, with 7 bases between them. Looked up from germline, CDR1 is KGHSH and CDR2 is LQKENI. This CDR3 reads CASSRGSQETQYF. CDR3 bases: TGTGCCAGCTCACGAGGGTCCCAAGAGACCCAGTACTTC.

V usage is TRBV27 and J usage is TRBJ2-5; 9 bases align to TRBD2. V was pared by 5 bases and J by 7 bases, with 11 bases of the junction left unmatched. The CDR3 is 15 amino acids. Germline-derived CDR1 and CDR2 are MNHEY and SMNVEV (reference sequence). This CDR3 is CASSPPAAGGGTQYF. CDR3 coding DNA: TGTGCCAGCAGTCCCCCGGCAGCGGGGGGAGGGACCCAGTACTTC.

The chain is built from TRBV18 and TRBJ1-1; 7 nucleotides align to TRBD1. This CDR3 comprises 13 residues. V gave up 5 bases and J gave up 8 bases; unmatched junction bases: 8. CDR1 is KGHSH and CDR2 is LQKENI in the germline V gene. Here the CDR3 DNA reads TGTGCCAGCTCAGCCGGGATAGGGGGCGAAGCTTTCTTT. Protein: CASSAGIGGEAFF.

In DNA, the CDR3 is TGCGCCAGCAGCATTGCTGGGACAGGGGACTACACTAGCACAGATACGCAGTATTTT. It is translated as CASSIAGTGDYTSTDTQYF. The chain links TRBV5-1 to TRBJ2-3, with 10 bases that match TRBD1. V shed 4 bases, J shed 0 bases, and the junction held 14 bases outside the gene matches. Germline V gene sequence: CDR1 SGHRS, CDR2 YFSETQ. This CDR3 region has 19 residues.

V and J are TRBV12-5 and TRBJ1-4; D uncertain. Germline V gene sequence: CDR1 LGHNT, CDR2 FRNRAP. Trimming took off 6 bases at V and 0 bases at J, with 11 bases between the two ends. The CDR3 length is 15 residues. The CDR3 nucleotides read TGTGCTAGTGGACTCCGGGGAGCAACTAATGAAAAACTGTTTTTT. Encoded protein: CASGLRGATNEKLFF. Based on the CDR3 plus reference TRBV12-5 and TRBJ1-4, the full variable domain is DARVTQTPRHKVTEMGQEVTMRCQPILGHNTVFWYRQTMMQGLELLAYFRNRAPLDDSGMPKDRFSAEMPDATLATLKIQPSEPRDSAVYFCASGLRGATNEKLFFGSGTQLSVL.

The chain uses TRBV7-8 and TRBJ2-3, with 11 nucleotides matching TRBD2. The V segment lost 2 bases and the J segment 11 bases; nucleotides outside the gene matches: 9. This CDR3 is built from 15 residues. CDR1 and CDR2 (germline): SGHVS, FQNEAQ. The CDR3 here is CASSLSGLAARGQYF. DNA for the CDR3: TGTGCCAGCAGCTTATCGGGACTAGCGGCCCGGGGGCAGTATTTT.

The V call is TRBV7-9, the J call TRBJ1-1; 10 bases agree with TRBD1. Germline-derived CDR1 and CDR2 are SEHNR and FQNEAQ (reference sequence). V lost 5 bases to trimming and J lost 3 bases; unmatched junction nucleotides: 3. CDR3 length: 14 amino acids. DNA of the CDR3: TGTGCCAGCAGCCCGACAGGGGGCCACACTGAAGCTTTCTTT. It translates to CASSPTGGHTEAFF.

The chain has TRBV5-8 and TRBJ1-2, with D tentatively TRBD1 (6 bases). Trimming shortened V by 0 bases and J by 3 bases, and 6 bases separated the two germline ends. The germline V gene encodes CDR1 SGHTS and CDR2 YDEGEE. The CDR3 is 13 residues long. Written as DNA, the CDR3 is TGTGCCAGCAGCTTGGACAGGGACTATGGCTACACCTTC. Translating gives CASSLDRDYGYTF.

The table lists this clone with a few counts. V gene TRBV6-4 combines with J gene TRBJ1-6; D perhaps matches TRBD1 (5 bases). The germline V and J ends were trimmed by 6 bases and 8 bases, with 17 bases remaining between them. The CDR3 spans 15 residues. The germline gives CDR1 MRHNA, CDR2 SNTAGT. The CDR3 reads CASRGRGLLDSPLHF. The CDR3 DNA reads as TGTGCCAGCAGGGGACGGGGGTTGCTGGATTCACCCCTCCACTTT.

V and J are TRBV9 and TRBJ2-5; D perhaps matches TRBD2 (5 bases). V was cut by 0 bases and J by 5 bases, with 23 bases left in between. From germline, CDR1 is SGDLS and CDR2 YYNGEE. The CDR3 consists of 18 residues. The CDR3 DNA follows: TGTGCCAGCAGCGTAGTAGTCCTAAGGTGTTACCGGAGGGAGACCCAGTACTTC. It encodes CASSVVVLRCYRRETQYF. The whole variable domain, filled in from reference TRBV9 and TRBJ2-5, reads DSGVTQTPKHLITATGQRVTLRCSPRSGDLSVYWYQQSLDQGLQFLIQYYNGEERAKGNILERFSAQQFPDLHSELNLSSLELGDSALYFCASSVVVLRCYRRETQYFGPGTRLLVL.

The chain employs TRBV29-1 and TRBJ2-2, with 8 bases aligning to TRBD1. J gave up 4 bases and V 7 bases, and 8 bases lay outside the gene matches. The CDR3 covers 14 residues. In germline, CDR1 is SQVTM, CDR2 ANQGSEA. The CDR3 reads CSARTGTGTGELFF. The CDR3 nucleotides are TGCAGCGCTAGGACAGGGACGGGCACCGGGGAGCTGTTTTTT.

This chain links TRBV28 with TRBJ1-1; unclear D gene. Germline V gene sequence: CDR1 MDHEN, CDR2 SYDVKM. This CDR3 comprises 14 residues. The V end was cut by 5 bases, the J end by 0 bases, with 10 bases between. CDR3 DNA sequence: TGTGCCAGCAGTGCCAGTTATGTGAACACTGAAGCTTTCTTT. Encoded protein: CASSASYVNTEAFF.

The chain carries TRBV28 and TRBJ1-1, with D tentatively TRBD1 (5 bases). V was shortened by 3 bases and J by 3 bases, with 8 bases between the two germline ends. Looked up from germline, CDR1 is MDHEN and CDR2 is SYDVKM. The CDR3 spans 13 residues. This CDR3 is CASSLGGDTEAFF. The DNA for the CDR3 is TGTGCCAGCAGTTTGGGGGGAGACACTGAAGCTTTCTTT.

V is TRBV3-1 (or the pseudogene TRBV3-2) and J is TRBJ2-5, with a weak D call TRBD1 (5 bases). Trimming removed 1 base from V and 9 bases from J, with 15 bases in between. CDR1 and CDR2 (germline): LGHDT, YNNKEL (reference sequence). The CDR3 loop spans 14 amino acids. The chain's CDR3 is CASSQGIGPRAQYF. CDR3 DNA sequence: TGTGCCAGCAGCCAAGGTATAGGCCCCAGGGCCCAGTACTTC.

V and J are TRBV7-2 and TRBJ1-2; D is uncertain. The CDR3 spans 14 residues. CDR1 and CDR2 from the germline V gene are SGHTA and FQGNSA. Trimming cost V 7 bases and J 1 base, with 13 bases left between them. The CDR3 region is CASIQRHLNYGYTF. CDR3 DNA: TGTGCCAGCATCCAAAGACACCTTAACTATGGCTACACCTTC.

V gene TRBV7-2 combines with J gene TRBJ1-2, with D perhaps TRBD1 (5 bases). The CDR3 length is 14 residues. Trimming left V 5 bases short and J 0 bases short, with 10 bases between. The germline V gene encodes CDR1 SGHTA and CDR2 FQGNSA. CDR3 nucleotides: TGTGCCAGCAGCCCGGGGGGAGCTAACTATGGCTACACCTTC. It encodes CASSPGGANYGYTF. The full variable domain, rest sourced from reference TRBV7-2 and TRBJ1-2, is GAGVSQSPSNKVTEKGKDVELRCDPISGHTALYWYRQSLGQGLEFLIYFQGNSAPDKSGLPSDRFSAERTGGSVSTLTIQRTQQEDSAVYLCASSPGGANYGYTFGSGTRLTVV.

The rearrangement uses TRBV6-5 and TRBJ2-7, with TRBD2 matching 12 bases. V trimming: 8 bases; J trimming: 7 bases; junction bases outside the gene matches: 9. The CDR3 totals 14 residues. Germline lookup yields CDR1 MNHEY and CDR2 SVGAGI. The CDR3 region is CASRRPSGGGEQYF. The CDR3 bases are TGTGCCAGCCGCAGACCTAGCGGGGGGGGTGAGCAGTACTTC.